Shown below are 12 T cell receptor beta chains from a single sample sequenced in a study of blood T cell repertoires in COVID-19. The assay was immunoSEQ multiplex PCR, and TCRdb's table has in-frame clones only and misses some. The sample comprises roughly 200,000 clones, over 75% of which are singletons, and 5% to 6.5% rests with the top ten. The sample was peripheral blood. These receptors were taken from a man at least 80 years old with acute or convalescent COVID-19.

V and J are TRBV6-1 and TRBJ1-2; 7 bases match TRBD1. The CDR3 is 14 amino acids. CDR1 and CDR2 (germline): MNHNS, SASEGT. V dropped 2 bases and J dropped 3; count of bases not matched to a gene: 3. The CDR3 here is CASSELGQYYGYTF. CDR3 sequence (DNA): TGTGCCAGCAGTGAACTGGGACAGTACTATGGCTACACCTTC.

The CDR3 sequence: CASSLNSMDQPQHF. CDR3 DNA sequence: TGTGCCAGCAGTTTAAACTCAATGGATCAGCCCCAGCATTTT. V is TRBV28 and J is TRBJ1-5; D not resolved. The CDR3 covers 14 residues. The ends were cut back, 2 bases at V and 5 bases at J, with 10 bases in the middle. CDR1 MDHEN and CDR2 SYDVKM come from the germline V gene.

The V gene is TRBV7-3, the J gene TRBJ2-1; 9 bases match TRBD2. The germline CDR1 and CDR2 sequences are SGHTA and FQGTGA. V gave up 5 bases and J gave up 4 bases; unmatched junction bases: 9. The CDR3 runs 16 residues. The DNA for the CDR3 is TGTGCCAGCAGCGGATTAGCGGGAGCGGGGTACAATGAGCAGTTCTTC. It specifies CASSGLAGAGYNEQFF.

The rearrangement uses TRBV28 and TRBJ1-2; TRBD1 aligns across 7 bases. The V and J ends lost 6 bases and 5 bases, in that order; junction bases with no gene match: 12. The CDR3 length is 15 residues. Germline V lookup: CDR1 MDHEN, CDR2 SYDVKM. This CDR3 reads CASSTPQGWLYGYTF. For the CDR3, the DNA is TGTGCCAGCAGCACCCCACAGGGGTGGTTGTATGGCTACACCTTC.

The chain uses TRBV3-1 (or the pseudogene TRBV3-2) and TRBJ1-2, with 7 bases matching TRBD1. Germline loops: CDR1 LGHDT, CDR2 YNNKEL (reference sequence). This CDR3 contains 15 residues. After removal of 4 bases from V and 4 bases from J, the junction contained 9 bases not matched to a gene. The CDR3 sequence is CASSPSGTELYGYTF. The CDR3 coding sequence is TGTGCCAGCAGCCCGTCCGGGACAGAGCTCTATGGCTACACCTTC.

V and J are TRBV20-1 and TRBJ2-7, with TRBD2 identical over 11 bases. Germline V gene lookup returns CDR1 DFQATT and CDR2 SNEGSKA (reference sequence). Germline trimming cut 3 bases from V and 2 bases from J; bases unmatched to any gene: 6. This CDR3 has 15 amino acids. CDR3 in DNA: TGCAGTGCTAGTACACTAGCGGGAGTAACCTACGAGCAGTACGTC. Its translation is CSASTLAGVTYEQYV.

The chain's CDR3 is CSVESRDRGIGAFF. DNA for the CDR3: TGCAGCGTTGAAAGCAGAGACAGGGGAATCGGAGCTTTCTTT. The chain combines TRBV29-1 with TRBJ1-1, with 8 nucleotides matching TRBD1. CDR3 size: 14 residues. The V gene's germline CDR1 is SQVTM and CDR2 ANQGSEA. V was clipped by 2 bases and J by 10 bases; unmatched bases: 12.

The chain couples TRBV28 to TRBJ2-5, with a possible D match to TRBD1 (7 bases). CDR3 length: 14 amino acids. Trimming took 5 bases from V and 5 from J, leaving 15 bases between them. Germline V gene lookup returns CDR1 MDHEN and CDR2 SYDVKM. The DNA of the CDR3 is TGTGCCAGCAGTCCATCGACAGGGAGGGAGACCCAGTACTTC. Translated: CASSPSTGRETQYF.

The J gene is TRBJ2-1, the V gene TRBV11-2, with TRBD2 matching 7 bases. The CDR3 runs to 17 residues. Germline trimming cut 4 bases from V and 0 bases from J; bases unmatched to any gene: 9. Germline assignment: CDR1 SGHAT and CDR2 FQNNGV. The CDR3 spells CASSSPSGSPSYNEQFF. CDR3 bases: TGTGCCAGCAGCTCGCCTAGCGGATCACCCTCCTACAATGAGCAGTTCTTC.

The rearrangement uses TRBV6-2 or TRBV6-3 and TRBJ2-7; no clear D gene. CDR1 MNHEY and CDR2 SVGEGT come from the germline V gene. V was trimmed by 6 bases and J by 1 base, leaving 10 bases between them. The CDR3 extends over 13 amino acids. This CDR3 is CASSLASSYEQYV. CDR3 nucleotide sequence: TGTGCCAGCAGCCTTGCGAGTTCCTACGAGCAGTACGTC.

The chain joins TRBV5-1 to TRBJ1-4; no firm D call. This CDR3 contains 15 residues. CDR1 is SGHRS, CDR2 YFSETQ, per germline. The V end lost 5 bases, the J end lost 5 bases, and 16 bases lay between the germline ends. CDR3 region: CASRGTRNSNEKLFF. The CDR3 DNA is TGCGCCAGCAGGGGCACTCGGAATTCAAATGAAAAACTGTTTTTT.

V gene TRBV25-1 combines with J gene TRBJ2-3; 9 bases agree with TRBD2. After removal of 5 bases from V and 3 bases from J, the junction contained 6 bases not matched to a gene. Germline V gene lookup returns CDR1 MGHDK and CDR2 SYGVNS. The CDR3 length is 15 residues. CDR3 DNA: TGTGCCAGCAGTCTTAGCGGGAGTTGGACAGATACGCAGTATTTT. Translating gives CASSLSGSWTDTQYF.